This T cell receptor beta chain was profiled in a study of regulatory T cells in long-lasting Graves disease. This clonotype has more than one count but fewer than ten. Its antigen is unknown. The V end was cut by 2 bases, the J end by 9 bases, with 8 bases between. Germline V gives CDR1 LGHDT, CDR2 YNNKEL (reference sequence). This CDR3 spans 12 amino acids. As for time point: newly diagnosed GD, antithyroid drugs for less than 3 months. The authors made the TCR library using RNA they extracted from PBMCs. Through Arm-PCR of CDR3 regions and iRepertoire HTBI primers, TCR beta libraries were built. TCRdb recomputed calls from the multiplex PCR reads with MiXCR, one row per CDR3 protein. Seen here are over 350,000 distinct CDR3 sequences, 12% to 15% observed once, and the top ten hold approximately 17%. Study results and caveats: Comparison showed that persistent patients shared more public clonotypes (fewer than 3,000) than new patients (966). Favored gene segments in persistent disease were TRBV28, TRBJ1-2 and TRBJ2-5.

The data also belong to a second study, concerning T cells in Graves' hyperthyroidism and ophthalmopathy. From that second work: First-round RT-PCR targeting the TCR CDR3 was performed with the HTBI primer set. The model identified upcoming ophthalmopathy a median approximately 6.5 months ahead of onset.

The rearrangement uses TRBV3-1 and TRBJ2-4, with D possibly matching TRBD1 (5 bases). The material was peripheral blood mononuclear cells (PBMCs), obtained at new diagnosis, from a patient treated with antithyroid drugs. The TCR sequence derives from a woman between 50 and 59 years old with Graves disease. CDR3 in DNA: TGTGCCAGCAGCCAAAGGGGCGCCATTCAGTACTTC. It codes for CASSQRGAIQYF.